These 10 T cell receptor beta chains originate from one sample sequenced in a study of blood T cell repertoires in COVID-19. Clones were sequenced by immunoSEQ multiplex PCR, and TCRdb holds only the in-frame ones, with some missing. The sample includes about 29,000 clones, approximately 81% of them seen just once. The sequenced sample was peripheral blood. These receptors all stem from a man of 80 years or more with active COVID-19.

This clone was seen a handful of times. V usage is TRBV9 and J usage is TRBJ1-2, with 8 bases matching TRBD1. V lost 4 bases to trimming and J lost 3 bases; unmatched junction nucleotides: 5. CDR3 length equals 14 residues. Germline lookup yields CDR1 SGDLS and CDR2 YYNGEE. In DNA form, the CDR3 reads TGTGCCAGCAGCCCATCGACAGGGGACTATGGCTACACCTTC. Its translation: CASSPSTGDYGYTF.

The chain links TRBV2 to TRBJ2-1, with a tentative D call TRBD1 (6 bases). V lost 1 base and J lost 14, with 9 bases in between. The length of the CDR3 is 11 residues. Germline values: CDR1 SNHLY, CDR2 FYNNEI. The chain's CDR3 is CASSEGTGKFF. The CDR3, as DNA: TGTGCCAGCAGTGAAGGAACAGGGAAGTTCTTC.

The chain employs TRBV4-2 and TRBJ1-1; the D gene is possibly TRBD1 (5 bases). This CDR3 contains 14 residues. Germline V gene data show CDR1 as LGHNA and CDR2 as YNFKEQ. Trimming removed 1 base from V and 1 base from J, with 7 bases in between. CDR3 in DNA: TGTGCCAGCAGCCAAGGACAGAAGAACACTGAAGCTTTCTTT. Translating gives CASSQGQKNTEAFF.

The chain is built from TRBV27 and TRBJ2-5, with TRBD1 as a possible D gene (6 bases). In germline, CDR1 is MNHEY, CDR2 SMNVEV (reference sequence). This CDR3 is 15 amino acids long. V lost 1 base and J 1 base, leaving 10 bases between the germline ends. The CDR3 DNA is TGTGCCAGCAGTTTATATAGGACAGCCCAAGAGACCCAGTACTTC. As protein: CASSLYRTAQETQYF.

The chain carries TRBV6-2 or TRBV6-3 and TRBJ1-5; TRBD1 aligns across 7 bases. With 0 bases clipped from V and 6 bases from J, the junction kept 11 bases outside the gene matches. CDR3 length: 17 amino acids. In germline, CDR1 is MNHEY, CDR2 SVGEGT. The CDR3: CASSYSSRGGWAQPQHF. CDR3 bases: TGTGCCAGCAGTTACTCGAGTAGAGGGGGCTGGGCTCAGCCCCAGCATTTT.

V gene TRBV10-3 combines with J gene TRBJ1-1; 7 bases line up with TRBD1. CDR1 ENHRY and CDR2 SYGVKD come from the germline V gene. This CDR3 has 14 amino acids. The V gene end was trimmed by 8 bases and the J gene end by 0 bases; junction bases not matched to a gene: 6. The CDR3 sequence: CAISRDSMNTEAFF. CDR3 nucleotide sequence: TGTGCCATCTCTAGGGACAGCATGAACACTGAAGCTTTCTTT.

The chain has TRBV6-5 and TRBJ1-3, with a possible D match to TRBD1 (6 bases). Trimming stripped 6 bases from V and 8 bases from J, with 11 bases between. CDR3 length: 12 residues. Looked up from germline, CDR1 is MNHEY and CDR2 is SVGAGI. The CDR3 DNA follows: TGTGCCAGCAGAGGGGGTAAGGACACCATATATTTT. Translated: CASRGGKDTIYF.

The chain joins TRBV7-6 to TRBJ2-3, with a possible D match to TRBD2 (7 bases). Germline V lookup: CDR1 SGHVS, CDR2 FNYEAQ. Trimming shortened V by 2 bases and J by 3 bases, and 15 bases separated the two germline ends. CDR3 length equals 16 residues. The CDR3 DNA sequence: TGTGCCAGCAGCTTATTGTCGGGGGGCGGGACAGATACGCAGTATTTT. This codes for CASSLLSGGGTDTQYF.

This chain joins TRBV4-1 and TRBJ2-7, with D possibly TRBD1 on 6 matching bases. Germline V gives CDR1 MGHRA, CDR2 YSYEKL. The CDR3 contains 14 residues. V was cut by 0 bases and J by 4 bases, with 10 bases left in between. CDR3 bases: TGCGCCAGCAGCCAAGATGCCAGGGGTTACGAGCAGTACTTC. Translating it yields CASSQDARGYEQYF.

CDR3 region: CASSLGQPTEAFF. In nucleotides, the CDR3 is TGTGCCAGCAGCTTGGGACAGCCCACTGAAGCTTTCTTT. This chain uses TRBV11-2 with TRBJ1-1; 7 bases align to TRBD1. This CDR3 spans 13 amino acids. Germline V gene lookup returns CDR1 SGHAT and CDR2 FQNNGV. J gave up 4 bases and V 3 bases, and 2 bases lay outside the gene matches.